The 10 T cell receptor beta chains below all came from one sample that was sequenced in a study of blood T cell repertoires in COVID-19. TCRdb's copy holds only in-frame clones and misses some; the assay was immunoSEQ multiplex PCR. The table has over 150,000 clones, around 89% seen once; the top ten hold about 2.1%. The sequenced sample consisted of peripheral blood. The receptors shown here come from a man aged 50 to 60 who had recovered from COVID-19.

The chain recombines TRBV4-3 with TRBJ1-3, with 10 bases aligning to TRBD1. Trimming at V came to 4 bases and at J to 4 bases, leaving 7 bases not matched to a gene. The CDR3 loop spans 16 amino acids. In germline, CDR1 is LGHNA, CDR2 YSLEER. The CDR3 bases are TGCGCCAGCAGCCTTACAGGACAGGGGGTCGGAAACACCATATATTTT. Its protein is CASSLTGQGVGNTIYF.

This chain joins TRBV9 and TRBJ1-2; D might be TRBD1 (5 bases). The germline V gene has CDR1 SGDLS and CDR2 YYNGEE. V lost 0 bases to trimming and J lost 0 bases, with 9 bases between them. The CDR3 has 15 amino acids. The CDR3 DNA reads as TGTGCCAGCAGCGTAGGCACAGGAGCTAACTATGGCTACACCTTC. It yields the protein CASSVGTGANYGYTF.

For the CDR3, the DNA is TGTGCCAGCAGTTTAACGGGTACTAGCGGGGCCTACGAGCAGTACTTC. Translated, it gives CASSLTGTSGAYEQYF. The rearrangement uses TRBV27 and TRBJ2-7, with 10 positions matching TRBD2. The CDR3 covers 16 residues. Trimming at V came to 2 bases and at J to 2 bases, leaving 6 bases not matched to a gene. From germline, CDR1 is MNHEY and CDR2 SMNVEV (reference sequence).

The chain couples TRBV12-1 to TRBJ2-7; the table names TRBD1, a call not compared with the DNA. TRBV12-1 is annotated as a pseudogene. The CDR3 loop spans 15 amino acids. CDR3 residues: CASSLRGTGVFEQYF. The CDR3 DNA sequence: TGTGCCAGCAGCCTTCGTGGGACAGGGGTGTTCGAGCAGTACTTC.

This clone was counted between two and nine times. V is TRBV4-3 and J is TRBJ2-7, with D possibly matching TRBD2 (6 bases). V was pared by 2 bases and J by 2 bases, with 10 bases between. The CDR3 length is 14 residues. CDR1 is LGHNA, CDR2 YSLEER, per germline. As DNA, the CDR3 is TGCGCCAGCAGCCAAAATGCGGGAACCTACGAGCAGTACTTC. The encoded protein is CASSQNAGTYEQYF.

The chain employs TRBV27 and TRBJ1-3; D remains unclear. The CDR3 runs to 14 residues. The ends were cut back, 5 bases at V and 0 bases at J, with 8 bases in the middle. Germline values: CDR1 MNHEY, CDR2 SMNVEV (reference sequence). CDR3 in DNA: TGTGCCAGCAGTCCCGGGAGCTCTGGAAACACCATATATTTT. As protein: CASSPGSSGNTIYF.

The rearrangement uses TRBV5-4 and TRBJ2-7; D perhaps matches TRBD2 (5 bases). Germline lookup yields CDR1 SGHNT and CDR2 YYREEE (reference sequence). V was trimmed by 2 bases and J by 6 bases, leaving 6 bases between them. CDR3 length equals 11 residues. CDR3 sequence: CASSFRGEQYF. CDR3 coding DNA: TGTGCCAGCAGCTTTCGGGGCGAGCAGTACTTC.

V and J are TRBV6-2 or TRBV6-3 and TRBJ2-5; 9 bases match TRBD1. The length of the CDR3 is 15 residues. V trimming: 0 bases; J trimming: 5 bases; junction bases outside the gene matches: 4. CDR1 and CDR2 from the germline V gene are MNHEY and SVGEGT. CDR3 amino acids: CASSYSGQGRETQYF. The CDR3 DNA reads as TGTGCCAGCAGTTACTCGGGACAGGGACGGGAGACCCAGTACTTC.

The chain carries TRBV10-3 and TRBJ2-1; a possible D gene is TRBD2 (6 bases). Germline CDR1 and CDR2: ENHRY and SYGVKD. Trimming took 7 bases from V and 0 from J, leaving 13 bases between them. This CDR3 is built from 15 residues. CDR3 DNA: TGTGCCATCACCGGCGGGGTTAGCTCCTACAATGAGCAGTTCTTC. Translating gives CAITGGVSSYNEQFF.

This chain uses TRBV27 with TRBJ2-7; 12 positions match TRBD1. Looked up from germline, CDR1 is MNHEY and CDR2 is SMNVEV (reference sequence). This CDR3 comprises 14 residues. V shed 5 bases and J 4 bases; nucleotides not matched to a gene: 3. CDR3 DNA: TGTGCCAGCAGTGCGGGACAGGGGGCGTACGAGCAGTACTTC. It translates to CASSAGQGAYEQYF.